This TCR beta chain originates from a study of blood T cell repertoires in COVID-19. The CDR3 has 14 residues. V shed 4 bases and J shed 4 bases, with 13 bases lying between them. Germline lookup yields CDR1 MNHEY and CDR2 SMNVEV (reference sequence). Only one count was recorded for this clone. The repertoire was sequenced with immunoSEQ multiplex PCR; TCRdb's copy has only in-frame clones and lacks some. The table has roughly 100,000 clones, approximately 80% seen once. This receptor was identified in a human donor in a cohort sampled during active COVID-19. V usage is TRBV27 and J usage is TRBJ1-2; D gene unclear. The material sequenced was peripheral blood. CDR3 nucleotides: TGTGCCAGCAGTTCACCGGGATCCACCTATGGCTACACCTTC. Protein sequence: CASSSPGSTYGYTF.